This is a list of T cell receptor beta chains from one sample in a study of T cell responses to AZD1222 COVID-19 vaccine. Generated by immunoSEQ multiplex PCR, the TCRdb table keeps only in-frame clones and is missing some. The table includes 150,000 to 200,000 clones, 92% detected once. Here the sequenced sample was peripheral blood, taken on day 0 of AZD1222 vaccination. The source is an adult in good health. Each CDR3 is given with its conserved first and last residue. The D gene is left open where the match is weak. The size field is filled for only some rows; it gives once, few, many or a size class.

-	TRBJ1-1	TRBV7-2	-	TGTGCCAGCAGCGTCCAGACAGGAAAGACGGCTGAAGCTTTCTTT	CASSVQTGKTAEAFF
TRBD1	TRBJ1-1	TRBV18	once	TGTGCCAGCTCACCGACACTTAATTCGGACAGGAGCACTGAAGCTTTCTTT	CASSPTLNSDRSTEAFF
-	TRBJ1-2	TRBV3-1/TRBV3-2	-	TGTGCCAGCAGCCCCTCTAGGGGGGGCACCTATGGCTACACCTTC	CASSPSRGGTYGYTF
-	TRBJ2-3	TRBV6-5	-	TGTGCCAGCCGCTCTGAGGGGATTAGCACAGATACGCAGTATTTT	CASRSEGISTDTQYF
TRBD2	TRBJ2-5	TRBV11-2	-	TGTGCCAGCAGCCCGGGACTAGCGGGATCGGAGACCCAGTACTTC	CASSPGLAGSETQYF
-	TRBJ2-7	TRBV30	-	TGTGCCTGGCTCGCACCCCCGGACTACGAGCAGTACTTC	CAWLAPPDYEQYF
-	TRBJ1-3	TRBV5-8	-	TGTGCCAGCAGCTTGGGGCGACTGGTTGGAAACACCATATATTTT	CASSLGRLVGNTIYF
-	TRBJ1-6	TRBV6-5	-	TGTGCCAGCATCGAGGGACGGTATAATTCACCCCTCCACTTT	CASIEGRYNSPLHF
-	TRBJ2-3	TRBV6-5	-	TGTGCCAGCAGACAGGTTTTCTATGCAGATACGCAGTATTTT	CASRQVFYADTQYF
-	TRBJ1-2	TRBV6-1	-	TGTGCCAGCAGTGAAGCCGGACCCCAAGGCGGCTACACCTTC	CASSEAGPQGGYTF
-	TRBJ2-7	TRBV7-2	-	TGTGCCAGCAGCTTAGTACACGAGCAGTACTTC	CASSLVHEQYF
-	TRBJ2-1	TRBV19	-	TGTGCCAGTAGTATCTTACGTGAGCAGTTCTTC	CASSILREQFF
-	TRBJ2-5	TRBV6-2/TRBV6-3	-	TGTGCCAGCAGTTATTACCCGATGGGCTTAGTTCAAGAGACCCAGTACTTC	CASSYYPMGLVQETQYF
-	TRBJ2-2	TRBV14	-	TGTGCCAGCAGCGAGAGGTCAGGTTGGGCCGGGGAGCTGTTTTTT	CASSERSGWAGELFF
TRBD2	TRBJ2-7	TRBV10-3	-	TGTGCCATCAGTGAAGGACTAGCGGGGACCTACGAGCAGTACTTC	CAISEGLAGTYEQYF
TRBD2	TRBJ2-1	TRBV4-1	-	TGCGCCAGCAGCCTAGCGGGGGGGCAGCCCCTCTCCTACAATGAGCAGTTCTTC	CASSLAGGQPLSYNEQFF